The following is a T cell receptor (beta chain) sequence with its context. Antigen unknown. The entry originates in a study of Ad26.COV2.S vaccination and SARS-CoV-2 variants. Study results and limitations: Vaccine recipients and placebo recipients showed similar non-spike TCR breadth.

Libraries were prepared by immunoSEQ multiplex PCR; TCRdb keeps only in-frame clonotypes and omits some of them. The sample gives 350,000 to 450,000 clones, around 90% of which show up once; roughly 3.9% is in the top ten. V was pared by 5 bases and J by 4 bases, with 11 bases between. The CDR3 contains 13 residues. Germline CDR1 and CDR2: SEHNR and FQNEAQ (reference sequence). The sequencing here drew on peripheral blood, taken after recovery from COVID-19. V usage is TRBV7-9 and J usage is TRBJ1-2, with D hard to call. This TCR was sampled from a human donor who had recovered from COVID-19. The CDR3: CASSQDGTYGYTF. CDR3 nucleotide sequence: TGTGCCAGCAGCCAGGACGGTACCTATGGCTACACCTTC.